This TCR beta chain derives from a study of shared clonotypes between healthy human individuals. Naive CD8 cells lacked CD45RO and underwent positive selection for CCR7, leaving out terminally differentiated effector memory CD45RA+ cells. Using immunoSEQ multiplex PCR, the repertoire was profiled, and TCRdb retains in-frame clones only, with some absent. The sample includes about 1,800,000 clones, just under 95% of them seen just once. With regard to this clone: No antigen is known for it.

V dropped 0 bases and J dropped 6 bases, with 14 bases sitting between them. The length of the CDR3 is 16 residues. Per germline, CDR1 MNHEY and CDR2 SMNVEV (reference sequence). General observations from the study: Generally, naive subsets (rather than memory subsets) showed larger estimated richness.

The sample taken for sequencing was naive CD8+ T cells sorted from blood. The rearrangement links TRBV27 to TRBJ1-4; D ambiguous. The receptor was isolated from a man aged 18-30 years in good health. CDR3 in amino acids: CASSLSPGTGDEKLFF. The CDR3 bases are TGTGCCAGCAGTTTATCTCCGGGTACTGGGGATGAAAAACTGTTTTTT.